Below, 24 T cell receptor beta chains from the same sample are listed, as sequenced in a study of blood T cell repertoires in COVID-19. Method: immunoSEQ multiplex PCR; TCRdb's copy keeps in-frame clones and lacks some. The sample lists 200,000 to 300,000 clones, roughly four fifths seen once, with 4.7% in the top ten. The sample was peripheral blood. The receptors come from a woman between 70 and 85 years old with acute or convalescent COVID-19.

The chain employs TRBV4-1 and TRBJ2-2; TRBD2 aligns across 10 bases. This CDR3 is 18 amino acids long. With V trimmed by 2 bases and J by 2 bases, 8 bases remained unmatched. From germline, CDR1 is MGHRA and CDR2 YSYEKL. The CDR3 loop reads CASSQSWLAGANTGELFF. As DNA, the CDR3 is TGCGCCAGCAGCCAATCGTGGCTAGCGGGGGCTAACACCGGGGAGCTGTTTTTT.

This chain uses TRBV6-5 with TRBJ2-7; 7 nucleotides match TRBD2. Unmatched junction bases numbered 11, after V lost 7 bases and J lost 5 bases. Germline CDR1 reads MNHEY; CDR2 reads SVGAGI. This CDR3 region has 14 residues. This CDR3 is CASNNGLAVDEQYF. As DNA, the CDR3 is TGTGCCAGCAATAATGGGCTAGCGGTCGACGAGCAGTACTTC.

The CDR3 spells CASSPAGTGVTGELFF. The CDR3 nucleotides are TGTGCCAGCAGCCCGGCCGGGACAGGGGTCACCGGGGAGCTGTTTTTT. The chain employs TRBV7-7 and TRBJ2-2, with 10 bases that match TRBD1. This CDR3 is 16 amino acids long. Unmatched junction bases numbered 7, after V lost 5 bases and J lost 4 bases. Germline V gene lookup returns CDR1 SSHAT and CDR2 FNYEAQ (reference sequence). Looking up the rest from reference TRBV7-7 and TRBJ2-2 gives the full variable domain: GAGVSQSPRYKVTKRGQDVTLRCDPISSHATLYWYQQALGQGPEFLTYFNYEAQPDKSGLPSDRFSAERPEGSISTLTIQRTEQRDSAMYRCASSPAGTGVTGELFFGEGSRLTVL.

The chain has TRBV19 and TRBJ2-7; TRBD2 is a possible D gene (6 bases). The CDR3 covers 14 residues. V shed 6 bases and J shed 0 bases, with 12 bases lying between them. Germline lookup yields CDR1 LNHDA and CDR2 SQIVND (reference sequence). The CDR3 coding sequence is TGTGCCAGTAGCAGGAGCGGGTTCTCCTACGAGCAGTACTTC. Translation: CASSRSGFSYEQYF.

The sample holds one count of this clone. The chain couples TRBV6-6 to TRBJ1-3, with 8 bases that match TRBD1. V was pared by 7 bases and J by 1 base, with 9 bases of the junction left unmatched. Germline lookup yields CDR1 MNHNY and CDR2 SVGAGI (reference sequence). CDR3 size: 16 residues. This chain's CDR3 is CASKAGTGFSGNTIYF. As DNA, the CDR3 is TGTGCCAGCAAAGCCGGGACAGGTTTTTCTGGAAACACCATATATTTT.

The V call is TRBV19, the J call TRBJ1-5; 7 positions match TRBD1. After removal of 3 bases from V and 0 bases from J, the junction contained 8 bases not matched to a gene. Germline assignment: CDR1 LNHDA and CDR2 SQIVND (reference sequence). This CDR3 is 17 amino acids long. DNA for the CDR3: TGTGCCAGTAGTATGCCAGGGGGTACTTATAGCAATCAGCCCCAGCATTTT. Its protein is CASSMPGGTYSNQPQHF.

The rearrangement joins TRBV6-2 or TRBV6-3 to TRBJ1-2; 11 bases match TRBD1. From germline, CDR1 is MNHEY and CDR2 SVGEGT. CDR3 length: 19 residues. The V segment lost 2 bases and the J segment 4 bases; nucleotides outside the gene matches: 15. The CDR3 region is CASSYPRIGQGASGYGYTF. CDR3 sequence (DNA): TGTGCCAGCAGTTACCCCCGGATCGGACAGGGGGCGAGTGGCTATGGCTACACCTTC.

V is TRBV6-2 or TRBV6-3 and J is TRBJ1-2, with D possibly being TRBD1 (5 bases). The V and J ends lost 7 bases and 5 bases respectively, with 14 bases between them. Germline CDR1 reads MNHEY; CDR2 reads SVGEGT. The CDR3 extends over 13 amino acids. In nucleotides, the CDR3 is TGTGCCAGCAAATACTCCACAGGTTATGGCTACACCTTC. Its protein product is CASKYSTGYGYTF.

The V call is TRBV6-5, the J call TRBJ1-6; 8 nucleotides match TRBD1. The CDR3 consists of 16 residues. Trimming cost V 2 bases and J 5 bases; bases outside gene matches: 5. Germline V gene lookup returns CDR1 MNHEY and CDR2 SVGAGI. CDR3 DNA sequence: TGTGCCAGCAGTTACACAGGACAGGGTAATAATTCACCCCTCCACTTT. As protein: CASSYTGQGNNSPLHF.

The rearrangement uses TRBV29-1 and TRBJ2-5; D not certain. Germline V gives CDR1 SQVTM, CDR2 ANQGSEA. The CDR3 contains 12 residues. The V end lost 4 bases, the J end lost 3 bases, and 9 bases lay between the germline ends. CDR3 sequence reads: CSVGYREETQYF. In DNA form, the CDR3 reads TGCAGCGTTGGCTACAGAGAAGAGACCCAGTACTTC.

Comment on this clone: Other nucleotide sequences from this sample produce the same CDR3. The rearrangement links TRBV10-3 to TRBJ1-1; no definite D call. The V gene's germline CDR1 is ENHRY and CDR2 SYGVKD. This CDR3 region has 14 residues. V dropped 0 bases and J dropped 1 base, with 6 bases sitting between them. The CDR3 loop reads CAISESGRNTEAFF. CDR3 in DNA: TGTGCCATCAGTGAGTCGGGGAGGAACACTGAAGCTTTCTTT.

The DNA for the CDR3 is TGTGCCAGCAGTTACTCTGCTTGGAGCGGGGGTGCAGATACGCAGTATTTT. It is translated as CASSYSAWSGGADTQYF. The V and J genes are TRBV6-2 or TRBV6-3 and TRBJ2-3, with 8 positions matching TRBD2. This CDR3 is 17 amino acids long. V lost 0 bases to trimming and J lost 4 bases; unmatched junction nucleotides: 9. CDR1 and CDR2 (germline): MNHEY, SVGEGT.

The J gene is TRBJ1-1, the V gene TRBV3-1 (or the pseudogene TRBV3-2); the match to TRBD1 covers 7 bases. This CDR3 is built from 13 residues. V shed 4 bases, J shed 7 bases, and the junction held 6 bases outside the gene matches. The V gene's germline CDR1 is LGHDT and CDR2 YNNKEL (reference sequence). The CDR3 loop is CASSPGQWGEAFF. The DNA of the CDR3 is TGTGCCAGCAGCCCGGGACAGTGGGGTGAAGCTTTCTTT.

The chain employs TRBV5-1 and TRBJ2-3; no reliable D call. The germline V gene encodes CDR1 SGHRS and CDR2 YFSETQ. The CDR3 extends over 14 amino acids. V was shortened by 6 bases and J by 4 bases, with 15 bases between the two germline ends. The DNA for the CDR3 is TGCGCCAGCACCCTGAACTTGCTAGCAGATACGCAGTATTTT. Protein product: CASTLNLLADTQYF.

This chain joins TRBV9 and TRBJ2-1, with a weak D call TRBD2 (6 bases). This CDR3 region has 15 residues. Deletions cut 4 bases from V and 0 bases from J, with 11 bases between. Germline-derived CDR1 and CDR2 are SGDLS and YYNGEE. The CDR3 bases are TGTGCCAGCAGCCTAGTGGGGGGCTCCTACAATGAGCAGTTCTTC. Protein: CASSLVGGSYNEQFF.

The chain is built from TRBV10-2 and TRBJ1-5, with unresolved D. Germline loops: CDR1 WSHSY, CDR2 SAAADI. The germline V and J ends were trimmed by 3 bases and 3 bases, with 12 bases remaining between them. The CDR3 sequence is 15 residues long. CDR3 region: CASSDRGGSNQPQHF. CDR3 DNA sequence: TGCGCCAGCAGTGATAGAGGCGGGTCCAATCAGCCCCAGCATTTT.

The chain recombines TRBV5-1 with TRBJ1-1; D remains unclear. CDR3 length: 14 amino acids. V was shortened by 0 bases and J by 1 base, with 7 bases between the two germline ends. Per germline, CDR1 SGHRS and CDR2 YFSETQ. The CDR3 region is CASSLAGSNTEAFF. The CDR3 coding sequence is TGCGCCAGCAGCTTGGCGGGGTCGAACACTGAAGCTTTCTTT. The full variable domain, rest sourced from reference TRBV5-1 and TRBJ1-1, is KAGVTQTPRYLIKTRGQQVTLSCSPISGHRSVSWYQQTPGQGLQFLFEYFSETQRNKGNFPGRFSGRQFSNSRSEMNVSTLELGDSALYLCASSLAGSNTEAFFGQGTRLTVV.

The V gene is TRBV2, the J gene TRBJ1-6; D ambiguous. The germline CDR1 and CDR2 sequences are SNHLY and FYNNEI. Trimming shortened V by 4 bases and J by 12 bases, and 16 bases separated the two germline ends. The CDR3 covers 14 residues. The CDR3 loop is CASSGDTALLPLHF. In DNA form, the CDR3 reads TGTGCCAGCAGTGGTGACACAGCATTATTACCCCTCCACTTT. Full variable domain (outside the CDR3, taken from reference TRBV2 and TRBJ1-6): EPEVTQTPSHQVTQMGQEVILRCVPISNHLYFYWYRQILGQKVEFLVSFYNNEISEKSEIFDDQFSVERPDGSNFTLKIRSTKLEDSAMYFCASSGDTALLPLHFGNGTRLTVT.

This sequence joins TRBV12-5 and TRBJ1-1; 10 bases are a match to TRBD1. The CDR3 covers 16 residues. The V gene's germline CDR1 is LGHNT and CDR2 FRNRAP. V gave up 4 bases and J gave up 1 base; unmatched junction bases: 6. CDR3 protein: CASGSDRGQGNTEAFF. CDR3 bases: TGTGCTAGTGGTTCCGACAGGGGGCAGGGGAACACTGAAGCTTTCTTT.

The chain carries TRBV5-1 and TRBJ2-1, with D perhaps matching TRBD1 (5 bases). Between the trimmed V and J ends, which lost 5 bases and 5 bases, there was a span of 11 bases. This CDR3 is 13 amino acids long. Looked up from germline, CDR1 is SGHRS and CDR2 is YFSETQ. DNA for the CDR3: TGCGCCAGCAGTGACAGATTGAACAATGAGCAGTTCTTC. Protein: CASSDRLNNEQFF.

The chain uses TRBV29-1 and TRBJ2-7, with D perhaps TRBD1 (6 bases). Trimming pared 4 bases from V and 5 bases from J, leaving 12 bases between. This CDR3 has 12 amino acids. The germline V gene encodes CDR1 SQVTM and CDR2 ANQGSEA. CDR3 nucleotides: TGCAGCGTTGTCCCTACAGGGAACGAGCAGTACTTC. Protein sequence: CSVVPTGNEQYF.

V is TRBV6-1 and J is TRBJ1-2; no definite D call. V lost 1 base to trimming and J lost 3 bases, with 6 bases between them. Per the germline V gene, CDR1 is MNHNS and CDR2 is SASEGT. The CDR3 covers 13 residues. CDR3 sequence: CASSEGPDYGYTF. CDR3 sequence (DNA): TGTGCCAGCAGTGAAGGGCCAGACTATGGCTACACCTTC.

The chain uses TRBV6-2 or TRBV6-3 and TRBJ1-2; D is ambiguous. The V end was cut by 6 bases, the J end by 6 bases, with 8 bases between. CDR3 size: 11 residues. Per the germline V gene, CDR1 is MNHEY and CDR2 is SVGEGT. The CDR3 region is CASSHADGYTF. As DNA, the CDR3 is TGTGCCAGCAGCCACGCGGATGGCTACACCTTC.

The chain recombines TRBV2 with TRBJ1-2; D remains ambiguous. Germline values: CDR1 SNHLY, CDR2 FYNNEI. V gave up 1 base and J gave up 4 bases, with 10 bases separating them. This CDR3 has 14 residues. CDR3 sequence: CASSEVPVLYGYTF. The CDR3 coding sequence is TGTGCCAGCAGTGAAGTGCCAGTTCTCTATGGCTACACCTTC. Full variable domain (remainder filled in from reference TRBV2 and TRBJ1-2): EPEVTQTPSHQVTQMGQEVILRCVPISNHLYFYWYRQILGQKVEFLVSFYNNEISEKSEIFDDQFSVERPDGSNFTLKIRSTKLEDSAMYFCASSEVPVLYGYTFGSGTRLTVV.